Listed below are T cell receptor beta chains from one sample, sequenced in a study of early T cells in non-severe SARS-CoV-2 infection. TCRdb recomputed calls from the 5' RACE reads with MiXCR, one row per CDR3 protein. Of about 64,000 distinct CDR3 sequences in the sample, 20% are singletons; the top ten hold more than 15%. Source: whole blood, taken at baseline. Receptor source: an adult who was a healthcare worker with PCR-confirmed SARS-CoV-2 infection or an uninfected control (not recorded which). Both conserved end residues are part of each CDR3. A D gene is named only where the DNA matches it firmly.

length,J,D,V,CDR3
16,TRBJ2-3,NA,TRBV5-1,CASSPGGGSLTDTQYF
12,TRBJ2-7,NA,TRBV7-2,CASSFIGGTAIF
14,TRBJ1-1,NA,TRBV5-1,CASSDRPMNTEAFF
15,TRBJ2-5,TRBD1,TRBV7-3,CASSLLGGMGETQYF
15,TRBJ2-3,NA,TRBV7-3,CASSLGAANTDTQYF
16,TRBJ2-7,TRBD2,TRBV6-1,CASPGTSGGIGYEQYF
15,TRBJ2-7,TRBD2,TRBV12-3/TRBV12-4,CASSPERGAVPEQYF
14,TRBJ2-7,NA,TRBV13,CASSLASDRPEQYF
12,TRBJ1-2,NA,TRBV3-1,CASGGTNYGYTF
15,TRBJ2-3,TRBD2,TRBV5-4,CASSSSGGGPDTQYF
15,TRBJ2-3,TRBD2,TRBV6-1,CASKPGLRRTDTQYF
14,TRBJ2-7,TRBD2,TRBV4-1,CASSQGLGQREQYF
15,TRBJ2-2,NA,TRBV7-2,CASSASLLSTGELFF
13,TRBJ2-3,TRBD2,TRBV10-3,CAISGGGADTQYF
17,TRBJ1-1,NA,TRBV5-1,CASRSRPMPQGSTEAFF
14,TRBJ2-7,NA,TRBV7-6,CASSLERNSYEQYF
13,TRBJ2-2,NA,TRBV7-2,CASSLLGGGELFF
16,TRBJ1-3,NA,TRBV7-9,CASRSKRKNSGNTIYF
14,TRBJ1-6,NA,TRBV19,CASGTTGYNSPLHF
12,TRBJ1-2,NA,TRBV12-3/TRBV12-4,CASTVDPNGYTF
16,TRBJ2-1,NA,TRBV29-1,CSVEDPGLALYNEQFF
13,TRBJ1-1,NA,TRBV18,CASSPTDPREAFF
12,TRBJ1-2,NA,TRBV2,CASRLANYGYTF
13,TRBJ1-5,NA,TRBV10-2,CASKLGSNQPQHF
16,TRBJ2-3,NA,TRBV18,CASSPIEGSRTDTQYF
15,TRBJ2-1,NA,TRBV9,CASSISSVSYNEQFF
14,TRBJ1-6,NA,TRBV11-1,CASSSREGGSPLHF
14,TRBJ2-2,NA,TRBV5-1,CASSPTGNTGELFF
15,TRBJ2-1,TRBD2,TRBV7-6,CASSLAGGLGDEQFF
16,TRBJ2-3,NA,TRBV5-4,CASSFGAGTSTDTQYF
11,TRBJ1-1,NA,TRBV3-1,CATQGRGEAFF
12,TRBJ1-4,NA,TRBV12-5,CASGSPGGKLFF
16,TRBJ2-7,TRBD2,TRBV2,CASSEPSGFSSYEQYF
14,TRBJ1-5,NA,TRBV12-3/TRBV12-4,CASSLAPSNQPQHF
12,TRBJ2-1,NA,TRBV6-5,CASSYGHNEQFF
17,TRBJ2-6,NA,TRBV7-9,CASSSSLSGPGANVLTF
13,TRBJ1-1,NA,TRBV12-3/TRBV12-4,CASSLAGNTEAFF
15,TRBJ1-1,NA,TRBV30,CAWSVPTGAPIEAFF
15,TRBJ2-5,TRBD2,TRBV5-6,CASSRTSGEQETQYF
12,TRBJ1-6,TRBD1,TRBV10-3,CASTGANSPLHF
14,TRBJ1-1,NA,TRBV11-1,CASSLEQLNTEAFF
16,TRBJ2-3,TRBD2,TRBV7-6,CASSPGTSGGLGTQYF
10,TRBJ2-7,NA,TRBV2,CASRGWEQYF
14,TRBJ2-3,NA,TRBV2,CASSRLQPTDTQYF
14,TRBJ2-7,TRBD1,TRBV27,CASSRGTGKEEQYF
15,TRBJ1-5,NA,TRBV7-2,CASSLNSAGAQPQHF
15,TRBJ2-1,TRBD1,TRBV4-1,CASSQGQGLYNEQFF
15,TRBJ1-5,NA,TRBV5-1,CASSATAGRNQPQHF
12,TRBJ2-7,NA,TRBV29-1,CSVRSTSYEQYF
14,TRBJ2-1,TRBD2,TRBV13,CASSRLGGVNEQFF
13,TRBJ2-1,NA,TRBV7-9,CASSWAGDNEQFF
15,TRBJ1-6,NA,TRBV27,CASRVSWQGNSPLHF
14,TRBJ1-1,NA,TRBV3-1,CASSQGNENTEAFF
17,TRBJ2-7,NA,TRBV5-1,CASSLAGTYTGIYEQYF
12,TRBJ1-1,NA,TRBV20-1,CSATPLDTEAFF